Each of the 3 T cell receptor beta chains below was sequenced from the same sample in a study of blood T cell repertoires in COVID-19. Profiling relied on immunoSEQ multiplex PCR, and the TCRdb table lists in-frame clones only, not all of them. The table has about 220,000 clones, approximately 86% seen once. The sequencing input was peripheral blood. These receptors all come from a woman older than 75 with acute or convalescent COVID-19.

The chain combines TRBV28 with TRBJ1-4; D gene unclear. The germline V gene has CDR1 MDHEN and CDR2 SYDVKM. V lost 6 bases and J 14 bases, leaving 19 bases between the germline ends. The CDR3 sequence is 13 residues long. The CDR3 DNA reads as TGTGCCAGCAGCCGAGTAACGGCGGGTCCGCTGTTTTTT. It translates to CASSRVTAGPLFF.

This chain uses TRBV19 with TRBJ1-1; D gene ambiguous. The CDR3 is 14 residues long. V lost 5 bases and J lost 4, with 14 bases in between. Germline lookup yields CDR1 LNHDA and CDR2 SQIVND (reference sequence). The CDR3 is CASSVTSGFTEAFF. The CDR3 bases are TGTGCCAGTAGTGTCACCTCCGGGTTCACTGAAGCTTTCTTT.

The chain uses TRBV9 and TRBJ2-1, with a tentative D call TRBD2 (6 bases). This CDR3 has 16 amino acids. The V gene lost 3 bases and the J gene lost 2 bases, with 15 bases spanning the gap. Per germline, CDR1 SGDLS and CDR2 YYNGEE. CDR3 region: CASSDRVSGAYNEQFF. CDR3 DNA: TGTGCCAGCAGCGACCGGGTCTCGGGGGCCTACAATGAGCAGTTCTTC.